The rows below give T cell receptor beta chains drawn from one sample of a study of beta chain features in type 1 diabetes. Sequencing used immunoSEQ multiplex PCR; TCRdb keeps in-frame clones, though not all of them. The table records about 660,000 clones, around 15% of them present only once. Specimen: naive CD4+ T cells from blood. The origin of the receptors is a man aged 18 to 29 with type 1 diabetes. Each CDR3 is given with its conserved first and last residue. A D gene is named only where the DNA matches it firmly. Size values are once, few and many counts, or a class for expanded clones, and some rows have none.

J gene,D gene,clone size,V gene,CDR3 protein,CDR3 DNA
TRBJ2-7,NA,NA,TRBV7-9,CASSLSGYRAYEQYF,TGTGCCAGCAGCCTTTCAGGGTACCGGGCCTACGAGCAGTACTTC
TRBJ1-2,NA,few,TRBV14,CASSQGINYGYTF,TGTGCCAGCAGCCAGGGGATTAACTATGGCTACACCTTC
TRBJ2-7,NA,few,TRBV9,CASSVAKEGEQYF,TGTGCCAGCAGCGTGGCGAAAGAGGGCGAGCAGTACTTC
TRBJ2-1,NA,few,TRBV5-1,CASSLLAVQYNEQFF,TGCGCCAGCAGCTTGTTAGCGGTTCAATACAATGAGCAGTTCTTC
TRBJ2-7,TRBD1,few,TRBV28,CASSVGQATYEQYF,TGTGCCAGCAGCGTGGGACAGGCGACCTACGAGCAGTACTTC
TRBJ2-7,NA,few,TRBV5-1,CASSLSGLRESEQYF,TGCGCCAGCAGCCTATCAGGGCTCAGAGAGTCCGAGCAGTACTTC
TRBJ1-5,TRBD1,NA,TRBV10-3,CAISESAGQGRNQPQHF,TGTGCCATCAGTGAGTCAGCGGGACAGGGGCGAAATCAGCCCCAGCATTTT
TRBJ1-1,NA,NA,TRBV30,CAWDRTMPYEAFF,TGTGCCTGGGACAGGACTATGCCCTATGAAGCTTTCTTT
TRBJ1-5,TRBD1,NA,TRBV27,CASSLNTGGEQPQHF,TGTGCCAGCAGTTTAAATACAGGGGGAGAGCAGCCCCAGCATTTT
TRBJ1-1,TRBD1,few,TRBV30,CAWSVQTGGTEAFF,TGTGCCTGGAGTGTACAAACAGGGGGCACTGAAGCTTTCTTT
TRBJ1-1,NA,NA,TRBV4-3,CASSQGTVHTEAFF,TGCGCCAGCAGCCAAGGGACAGTGCACACTGAAGCTTTCTTT
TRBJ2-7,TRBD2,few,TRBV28,CASIPRGLAPYEQYF,TGTGCCAGCATCCCGAGAGGACTAGCGCCGTACGAGCAGTACTTC
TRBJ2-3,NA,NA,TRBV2,CASSDDSTGTQYF,TGTGCCAGCAGTGATGACTCTACGGGTACGCAGTATTTT
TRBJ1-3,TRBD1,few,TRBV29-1,CSVSGQLSGNTIYF,TGCAGCGTTTCGGGACAGCTCTCTGGAAACACCATATATTTT
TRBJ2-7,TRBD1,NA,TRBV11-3,CASSGQGSGYEQYF,TGTGCCAGCAGCGGACAGGGGAGCGGCTACGAGCAGTACTTC
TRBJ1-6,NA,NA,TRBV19,CASKGNSPLHF,TGTGCCAGTAAGGGGAATTCACCCCTCCACTTT
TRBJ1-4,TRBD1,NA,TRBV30,CAWSKSHTGTGNEKLFF,TGTGCCTGGAGTAAATCCCACACCGGGACAGGGAATGAAAAACTGTTTTTT
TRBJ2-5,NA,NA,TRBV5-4,CASSLYILNGETQYF,TGTGCCAGCAGCTTGTATATCCTAAATGGAGAGACCCAGTACTTC
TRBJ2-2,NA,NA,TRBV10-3,CAIRPGQGTGELFF,TGTGCCATCAGGCCGGGACAAGGAACCGGGGAGCTGTTTTTT
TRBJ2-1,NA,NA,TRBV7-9,CASSSAGGRAGEQFF,TGTGCCAGCAGCTCCGCGGGTGGCAGGGCGGGTGAGCAGTTCTTC
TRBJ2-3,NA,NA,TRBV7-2,CASSLRTNQNTQYF,TGTGCCAGCAGCCTAAGGACTAACCAGAATACGCAGTATTTT
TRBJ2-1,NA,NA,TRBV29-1,CSASSNEQFF,TGCAGCGCGTCCAGCAATGAGCAGTTCTTC
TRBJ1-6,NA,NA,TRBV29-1,CSVEVGAGSPLHF,TGCAGCGTTGAAGTAGGGGCTGGGTCACCCCTCCACTTT
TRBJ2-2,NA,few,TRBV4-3,CASSAPISEAGELFF,TGCGCCAGCAGCGCACCGATAAGTGAAGCCGGGGAGCTGTTTTTT
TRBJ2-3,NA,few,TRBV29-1,CSVEMGGTDTQYF,TGCAGCGTTGAGATGGGAGGTACAGATACGCAGTATTTT
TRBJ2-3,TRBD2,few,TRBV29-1,CSERGLAGGRDTQYF,TGCAGCGAGCGGGGACTAGCGGGGGGCCGGGATACGCAGTATTTT
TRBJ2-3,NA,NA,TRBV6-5,CASMRDSYTDTQYF,TGTGCCAGCATGCGGGACTCCTACACAGATACGCAGTATTTT
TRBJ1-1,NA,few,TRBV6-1,CASVVGARTEAFF,TGTGCCAGCGTGGTTGGGGCGCGGACTGAAGCTTTCTTT
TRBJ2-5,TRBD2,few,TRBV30,CAWTRDSGNLETQYF,TGTGCCTGGACCCGGGATAGCGGGAATCTAGAGACCCAGTACTTC
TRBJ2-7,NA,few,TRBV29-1,CSATEPGYEQYF,TGCAGCGCTACTGAGCCGGGATACGAGCAGTACTTC
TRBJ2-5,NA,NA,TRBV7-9,CASSLGWRPVGVETQYF,TGTGCCAGCAGCTTAGGCTGGAGACCAGTGGGGGTGGAGACCCAGTACTTC
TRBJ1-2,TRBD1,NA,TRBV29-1,CSVESQGEDYGYTF,TGCAGCGTTGAGTCCCAGGGGGAGGACTATGGCTACACCTTC
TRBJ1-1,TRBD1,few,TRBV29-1,CSVEAGQGRWVAFF,TGCAGCGTTGAAGCAGGACAGGGCCGATGGGTTGCTTTCTTT
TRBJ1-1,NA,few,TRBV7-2,CASSFSLEAFF,TGTGCCAGCAGCTTTAGTCTTGAAGCTTTCTTT
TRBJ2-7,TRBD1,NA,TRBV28,CASRPGQGSYEQYF,TGTGCCAGCAGACCGGGACAGGGATCCTACGAGCAGTACTTC
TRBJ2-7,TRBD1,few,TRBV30,CAWAGTGYEQYF,TGTGCCTGGGCCGGGACAGGGTACGAGCAGTACTTC
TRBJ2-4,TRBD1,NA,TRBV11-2,CASSLYGTGNQNIQYF,TGTGCCAGCAGCTTATATGGGACAGGGAATCAAAACATTCAGTACTTC
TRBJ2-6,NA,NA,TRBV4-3,CASSQDPHPRSGANVLTF,TGCGCCAGCAGCCAAGATCCCCACCCTCGCTCTGGGGCCAACGTCCTGACTTTC
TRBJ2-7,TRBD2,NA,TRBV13,CASSLRSSGFYEQYF,TGTGCCAGCAGCTTACGATCTAGCGGATTCTACGAGCAGTACTTC
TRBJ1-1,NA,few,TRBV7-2,CASSLFAEAFF,TGTGCCAGCAGCTTATTTGCAGAAGCTTTCTTT
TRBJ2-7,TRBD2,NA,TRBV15,CATSRLLAGASYEQYF,TGTGCCACCAGCAGGCTACTAGCGGGGGCCTCCTACGAGCAGTACTTC
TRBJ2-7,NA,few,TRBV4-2,CASSQVFGRTSSYEQYF,TGTGCCAGCAGCCAAGTCTTTGGCAGGACAAGCTCCTACGAGCAGTACTTC
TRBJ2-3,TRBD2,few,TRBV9,CASSVPGTSGRDTQYF,TGTGCCAGCAGCGTGCCCGGGACTAGCGGGAGGGATACGCAGTATTTT
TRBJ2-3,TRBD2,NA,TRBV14,CASSRLAGGSTDTQYF,TGTGCCAGCAGCCGACTAGCGGGAGGCTCCACAGATACGCAGTATTTT
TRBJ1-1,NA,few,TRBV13,CASSLGPGAVAEAFF,TGTGCCAGCAGCTTAGGCCCAGGGGCCGTCGCTGAAGCTTTCTTT
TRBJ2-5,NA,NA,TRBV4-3,CASSQELAAKQETQYF,TGCGCCAGCAGCCAAGAACTGGCGGCAAAACAAGAGACCCAGTACTTC
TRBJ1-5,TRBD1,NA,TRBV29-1,CSVRTGESQPQHF,TGCAGCGTTCGGACAGGTGAGAGTCAGCCCCAGCATTTT
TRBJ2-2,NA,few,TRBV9,CASSTVYTGELFF,TGTGCCAGCAGCACCGTCTACACCGGGGAGCTGTTTTTT
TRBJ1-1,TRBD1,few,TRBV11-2,CASSSRGSDRVRNTEAFF,TGTGCCAGCAGCTCTCGGGGATCTGACAGGGTTCGGAACACTGAAGCTTTCTTT
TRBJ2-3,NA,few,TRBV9,CASSYGTAFTDTQYF,TGTGCCAGCAGCTACGGGACGGCGTTCACAGATACGCAGTATTTT
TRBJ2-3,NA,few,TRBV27,CATSGSLVPDTQYF,TGTGCCACCTCGGGCAGCTTAGTTCCAGATACGCAGTATTTT